What follows are 11 T cell receptor beta chains derived from one specimen sequenced in a study of CD8 T cells in Susac syndrome. Reverse transcription used about 0.45 to 1 ug RNA and random hexamers. TCRdb recomputed calls from the immunoSEQ multiplex PCR reads with MiXCR, one row per CDR3 protein. The sample yields about 300,000 distinct CDR3 sequences, 75% to 90% seen once. Sequencing was performed on CD8+ T cells from PBMCs. Receptor source: a human donor with multiple sclerosis.

The J gene is TRBJ2-5, the V gene TRBV3-1; 11 bases map to TRBD2. This CDR3 contains 15 residues. Germline V CDR1 and CDR2: LGHDT, YNNKEL (reference sequence). The J segment lost 1 base and the V segment lost 8 bases, leaving 6 bases of the junction unmatched. The CDR3: CASALGLAVQETQYF. Here the CDR3 DNA reads TGTGCCAGCGCCCTGGGACTAGCGGTCCAAGAGACCCAGTACTTC.

The chain uses TRBV20-1 and TRBJ1-2; 9 nucleotides agree with TRBD1. The ends lost 4 bases at V and 1 base at J; junction bases unmatched: 4. This CDR3 has 14 residues. Germline V gene lookup returns CDR1 DFQATT and CDR2 SNEGSKA (reference sequence). The DNA for the CDR3 is TGCAGTGCTACCGGGACAGGGAATAACTATGGCTACACCTTC. It yields the protein CSATGTGNNYGYTF.

The chain couples TRBV6-5 to TRBJ2-1, with TRBD2 identical over 8 bases. Germline V gene sequence: CDR1 MNHEY, CDR2 SVGAGI. V was clipped by 2 bases and J by 10 bases; unmatched bases: 4. The CDR3 has 13 amino acids. CDR3 in DNA: TGTGCCAGCAGTTACCTTTTAGCGGGGGAGCAGTTCTTC. Protein: CASSYLLAGEQFF.

The rearrangement links TRBV24-1 to TRBJ2-3; D may be TRBD1 (5 bases). V lost 1 base and J lost 6, with 10 bases in between. The CDR3 has 14 amino acids. Germline loops: CDR1 KGHDR, CDR2 SFDVKD. The CDR3 DNA follows: TGTGCCACCAGTGATTTTGCCGCAGGGGATACGCAGTATTTT. Residues: CATSDFAAGDTQYF.

The CDR3 DNA reads as TGTGCCAGCAGCCACCGGGAGAACTACGAGCAGTACTTC. Protein product: CASSHRENYEQYF. The chain recombines TRBV14 with TRBJ2-7, with D possibly being TRBD2 (6 bases). This CDR3 is 13 amino acids long. V was pared by 3 bases and J by 3 bases, with 9 bases between. Looked up from germline, CDR1 is SGHDN and CDR2 is FVKESK. The complete variable domain, with remaining parts taken from reference TRBV14 and TRBJ2-7, reads EAGVTQFPSHSVIEKGQTVTLRCDPISGHDNLYWYRRVMGKEIKFLLHFVKESKQDESGMPNNRFLAERTGGTYSTLKVQPAELEDSGVYFCASSHRENYEQYFGPGTRLTVT.

J is TRBJ2-1 and V is TRBV30, with D hard to call. The CDR3 extends over 13 amino acids. Trimming cost V 4 bases and J 0 bases, with 7 bases left between them. Germline lookup yields CDR1 GTSNPN and CDR2 SVGIG (reference sequence). DNA for the CDR3: TGTGCCTGGATCCAGACCTCCTACAATGAGCAGTTCTTC. Translated, it gives CAWIQTSYNEQFF.

The chain couples TRBV9 to TRBJ2-7, with 11 bases that match TRBD2. The J segment lost 3 bases and the V segment lost 3 bases, leaving 8 bases of the junction unmatched. Germline-derived CDR1 and CDR2 are SGDLS and YYNGEE. The CDR3 has 16 residues. CDR3 nucleotide sequence: TGTGCCAGCAGCGCCCTAGAGGGACTAGCGGTCTACGAGCAGTACTTC. Translated, it gives CASSALEGLAVYEQYF.

The chain uses TRBV13 and TRBJ1-1; D remains unclear. The germline V and J ends were trimmed by 1 base and 4 bases, with 7 bases remaining between them. The CDR3 length is 13 residues. Germline assignment: CDR1 PRHDT and CDR2 FYEKMQ (reference sequence). The CDR3 here is CASSLARLTEAFF. The CDR3 region has the DNA TGTGCCAGCAGCTTAGCGAGGCTCACTGAAGCTTTCTTT.

The chain combines TRBV7-9 with TRBJ1-4, with D possibly TRBD1 on 5 matching bases. Trimming removed 1 base from V and 8 bases from J, with 17 bases in between. Germline CDR1 reads SEHNR; CDR2 reads FQNEAQ (reference sequence). The CDR3 loop spans 16 amino acids. The CDR3 spells CASSLGDAGRAEKLFF. CDR3 DNA sequence: TGTGCCAGCAGCTTAGGAGACGCAGGGCGAGCGGAAAAACTGTTTTTT. The entire variable domain, with the rest obtained from reference TRBV7-9 and TRBJ1-4, is as follows: DTGVSQNPRHKITKRGQNVTFRCDPISEHNRLYWYRQTLGQGPEFLTYFQNEAQLEKSRLLSDRFSAERPKGSFSTLEIQRTEQGDSAMYLCASSLGDAGRAEKLFFGSGTQLSVL.

The chain couples TRBV29-1 to TRBJ1-6, with 7 bases fitting TRBD1. The CDR3 totals 13 residues. Germline trimming cut 7 bases from V and 6 bases from J; bases unmatched to any gene: 6. Per germline, CDR1 SQVTM and CDR2 ANQGSEA. CDR3 sequence: CSALQGTNSPLHF. The CDR3, as DNA: TGCAGCGCCCTACAGGGGACTAATTCACCCCTCCACTTT.

This chain joins TRBV7-8 and TRBJ2-7; D is tentatively TRBD1 or TRBD2 (6 bases each). The CDR3 sequence is 15 residues long. Between the trimmed V and J ends, which lost 5 bases and 2 bases, there was a span of 16 bases. Germline V gives CDR1 SGHVS, CDR2 FQNEAQ. The CDR3 region has the DNA TGTGCCAGCAGCCCCGGGGGCCTAGGCACCTACGAGCAGTACTTC. Its protein product is CASSPGGLGTYEQYF.